The clone carrying this T cell receptor beta chain is categorized as large. Antigen unknown. TCR libraries were prepared from approximately 15 ng of total RNA with the QIAseq Immune Repertoire TCR panel. TCRdb fed the reads into MiXCR, producing one record per CDR3 protein. Among about 410 distinct CDR3 sequences listed, approximately 5.4% were seen once. The CDR3 is 11 amino acids. Germline V gene sequence: CDR1 SNHLY, CDR2 FYNNEI. V lost 8 bases to trimming and J lost 5 bases, with 10 bases between them. These data come from a study of circulating CD8 cells and anti-PD-1 response in melanoma. Findings and caveats of the study: Diversity ranked highest in DNEG and lowest in TIGIT subsets.

Four subsets defined by PD-1 and/or TIGIT were sorted from live CD3+CD8+TCRalphabeta+ cells. The receptor was derived from a human donor with melanoma. The specimen was CD8+ T cells from PBMCs, collected at baseline or after one month of anti-PD-1 therapy (not recorded which). This rearrangement joins TRBV2 to TRBJ2-7; D call uncertain. The CDR3 bases are TGTGCCAGCTGGACCTTGGACGAGCAGTACTTC. Its translation: CASWTLDEQYF.